This TCR beta chain originates from a study of blood T cell repertoires in COVID-19. Study at large: Researchers got acute and convalescent COVID-19 samples from the United States, Italy and Spain. T cells, B-cell-depleted T cells, or PBMCs supplied cDNA or gDNA.

As handled by the study authors: Amplification of reference gene primers was used by the study to estimate nucleated cell counts. TCRdb's copy holds only in-frame clones and misses some; the assay was immunoSEQ multiplex PCR. V, J and clone size were drawn from that table, and D and trimming were deduced from the DNA. This sample has some 170,000 clones, with roughly 82% found just once. Germline V gene sequence: CDR1 MDHEN, CDR2 SYDVKM. The V and J ends lost 2 bases and 4 bases, in that order; junction bases with no gene match: 2. The CDR3 has 14 residues. This clone was recorded a few times. The chain combines TRBV28 with TRBJ1-2, with TRBD1 identical over 9 bases. The sample taken for sequencing was peripheral blood. This receptor was identified in a woman between 65 and 79 years old with acute or convalescent COVID-19. Here the CDR3 DNA reads TGTGCCAGCAGTTTAGGGGGACAGGGCTATGGCTACACCTTC. This sequence encodes CASSLGGQGYGYTF.